The 14 T cell receptor beta chains below all came from one sample that was sequenced in a study of CD4 T cells in relation to SARS-CoV-2 and coronaviruses. Unexposed donor CD4+ T cells date from 2011-2018, before the COVID-19 pandemic. Data came from immunoSEQ multiplex PCR; TCRdb stores just in-frame clones and leaves some out. The table has about 59,000 clones, about nine tenths seen once; the top ten hold under 1.5%. The sequencing sample was made of memory CD4+ T cells from PBMCs. Every receptor here comes from a human donor in good health.

This sequence joins TRBV5-8 and TRBJ2-7, with 10 bases identical to TRBD2. From germline, CDR1 is SGHTS and CDR2 YDEGEE. The J segment lost 4 bases and the V segment lost 1 base, leaving 5 bases of the junction unmatched. The CDR3 runs to 15 residues. CDR3 in amino acids: CASSLTASGRYEQYF. Written as DNA, the CDR3 is TGTGCCAGCAGCTTGACGGCTAGCGGGAGATACGAGCAGTACTTC.

The genes are TRBV5-6 and TRBJ2-5; TRBD2 aligns across 8 bases. The germline CDR1 and CDR2 sequences are SGHDT and YYEEEE. V was pared by 4 bases and J by 4 bases, with 6 bases of the junction left unmatched. The CDR3 length is 14 residues. The CDR3 DNA reads as TGTGCCAGCAGCCGGGGCGGGGGGACAGAGACCCAGTACTTC. This codes for CASSRGGGTETQYF.

The CDR3 reads CATGTEETQYF. The CDR3 DNA reads TGTGCCACCGGGACAGAAGAGACCCAGTACTTC. The rearrangement links TRBV24-1 to TRBJ2-5; 7 nucleotides match TRBD1. Germline CDR1 reads KGHDR; CDR2 reads SFDVKD. The V and J ends lost 9 bases and 3 bases, in that order; junction bases with no gene match: 0. The CDR3 runs 11 residues.

This clone was detected a few times. The V call is TRBV3-1 (or the pseudogene TRBV3-2), the J call TRBJ2-1; weak D call: TRBD2 (5 bases). This CDR3 contains 15 residues. CDR1 and CDR2 (germline): LGHDT, YNNKEL (reference sequence). Trimming removed 5 bases at V and 9 bases at J, with 20 bases between. The CDR3 is CASSYIGIAIGEQFF. The CDR3 DNA sequence: TGTGCCAGCAGCTACATCGGAATAGCGATCGGTGAGCAGTTCTTC.

The chain has TRBV5-1 and TRBJ2-7; D may match TRBD1 or TRBD2 (6 bases each). Germline V CDR1 and CDR2: SGHRS, YFSETQ. The CDR3 runs to 14 residues. The V and J ends lost 3 bases and 3 bases respectively, with 13 bases between them. The CDR3 sequence: CASSSGGTIYEQYF. CDR3 DNA sequence: TGCGCCAGCAGCTCTGGGGGGACAATCTACGAGCAGTACTTC.

This chain uses TRBV18 with TRBJ2-2; possibly TRBD1 for D (5 bases). Trimming removed 5 bases from V and 4 bases from J, with 8 bases in between. The germline V gene has CDR1 KGHSH and CDR2 LQKENI. The CDR3 extends over 13 amino acids. The CDR3 protein is CASSIDSTGELFF. The CDR3 region has the DNA TGTGCCAGCTCAATCGACAGCACCGGGGAGCTGTTTTTT.

This chain links TRBV6-5 with TRBJ2-5; 8 bases match TRBD2. Trimming cost V 4 bases and J 4 bases; bases outside gene matches: 8. The CDR3 contains 15 residues. Germline lookup yields CDR1 MNHEY and CDR2 SVGAGI. The CDR3 coding sequence is TGTGCCAGCAGTTGGCTAGCGGGTGGGGGAGAGACCCAGTACTTC. Translation gives CASSWLAGGGETQYF.

This clone was recorded a few times. This chain uses TRBV7-2 with TRBJ2-1; 7 bases are shared with TRBD1. V trimming: 5 bases; J trimming: 4 bases; junction bases outside the gene matches: 8. Germline CDR1 SGHTA, CDR2 FQGNSA. The CDR3 has 15 amino acids. The DNA for the CDR3 is TGTGCCAGCAGCCCAAACCGGGACAGATACAATGAGCAGTTCTTC. Amino acids: CASSPNRDRYNEQFF.

The rearrangement uses TRBV5-1 and TRBJ2-5; no firm D call. CDR3 length equals 13 residues. Germline CDR1 and CDR2: SGHRS and YFSETQ. Trimming stripped 6 bases from V and 6 bases from J, with 15 bases between. CDR3: CASTPDGAKTQYF. The CDR3 bases are TGCGCCAGCACCCCCGATGGCGCGAAGACCCAGTACTTC.

J is TRBJ2-1 and V is TRBV6-1; the match to TRBD2 covers 9 bases. CDR3 length: 16 residues. CDR1 is MNHNS and CDR2 is SASEGT in the germline V gene. V trimming: 4 bases; J trimming: 4 bases; junction bases outside the gene matches: 8. The CDR3: CASSGLGSGSYNEQFF. CDR3 nucleotides: TGTGCCAGCAGTGGCTTGGGTAGCGGGAGTTACAATGAGCAGTTCTTC.

In nucleotides, the CDR3 is TGTGCCAGCAGTCCCGGGCCTTTTAAGGAGCAGTACTTC. Amino acid sequence: CASSPGPFKEQYF. The chain couples TRBV5-6 to TRBJ2-7; D gene uncertain. V lost 5 bases, J lost 7 bases, and 16 bases lay in between. Per the germline V gene, CDR1 is SGHDT and CDR2 is YYEEEE. The CDR3 contains 13 residues.

The chain carries TRBV28 and TRBJ2-7; TRBD2 matches 15 bases. Germline CDR1 is MDHEN and CDR2 is SYDVKM. Losses at the gene ends were 7 bases for V and 2 bases for J; bases not matched to a gene: 9. The CDR3 loop spans 17 amino acids. The CDR3 loop reads CASTKGLAGGPPYEQYF. The CDR3 coding sequence is TGTGCCAGCACAAAGGGACTAGCGGGAGGACCACCCTACGAGCAGTACTTC.

V and J are TRBV18 and TRBJ1-5; 9 nucleotides line up with TRBD1. The CDR3 runs 17 residues. Trimming removed 1 base from V and 0 bases from J; junction bases left unmatched: 4. Per the germline V gene, CDR1 is KGHSH and CDR2 is LQKENI. Here the CDR3 DNA reads TGTGCCAGCTCACCACAAGGACAGGGGAATAGCAATCAGCCCCAGCATTTT. This codes for CASSPQGQGNSNQPQHF.

The chain combines TRBV3-1 (or the pseudogene TRBV3-2) with TRBJ2-1; 12 nucleotides agree with TRBD2. J lost 10 bases, V lost 0 bases, and 7 bases had no gene match. CDR1 LGHDT and CDR2 YNNKEL come from the germline V gene (reference sequence). CDR3 size: 16 residues. This CDR3 reads CASSQDLGTSGREQFF. As DNA, the CDR3 is TGTGCCAGCAGCCAAGATCTGGGCACTAGCGGGAGGGAGCAGTTCTTC.